The T cell receptor beta chain described here comes from a study of T cell repertoires in cytomegalovirus infection. General study results and limits: Of the TCR beta families, the public ones yielded a cumulative frequency that identified carriers of CMV plus the relevant HLA.

This clonotype was counted ten times or more. What it binds is unknown. TCRdb ran MiXCR on the reads and lists one entry per CDR3 protein. The sample includes fewer than 200,000 distinct CDR3 sequences, roughly a fifth seen only once; the top ten take roughly 2.9%. The specimen sequenced was PBMCs. The source is a human donor in good health (CMV status not recorded). Some clones in this sample may be carry-over from other donors' samples.

CDR3 sequence: CASTQSGAHYNEQFF. CDR3 bases: TGTGCCAGCACCCAATCGGGGGCCCACTACAATGAGCAGTTCTTC. The chain carries TRBV6-1 and TRBJ2-1, with D tentatively TRBD1 or TRBD2 (6 bases each). The CDR3 totals 15 residues. Trimming removed 7 bases at V and 3 bases at J, with 16 bases between. Germline CDR1 is MNHNS and CDR2 is SASEGT.